This T cell receptor beta chain was captured by sequencing in a study of blood T cell repertoires in COVID-19. In the original workflow: Reference gene primer amplification gave nucleated cell count estimates. TCRdb keeps only in-frame clones here, not all; method: immunoSEQ multiplex PCR. The V and J calls and clone size are taken from that table; D and trimming were inferred from the DNA. Of 85,000 to 95,000 clones in the sample, 90% to 95% were seen once. Germline V gives CDR1 MDHEN, CDR2 SYDVKM. The CDR3 extends over 13 amino acids. Trimming stripped 7 bases from V and 0 bases from J, with 7 bases between.

The chain couples TRBV28 to TRBJ1-3; no definite D call. The TCR originated in a woman aged 45-65 years in a cohort sampled during active COVID-19. Sequencing was performed on peripheral blood. CDR3 DNA sequence: TGTGCCAGCACGGAGGTCTCTGGAAACACCATATATTTT. The encoded protein is CASTEVSGNTIYF.